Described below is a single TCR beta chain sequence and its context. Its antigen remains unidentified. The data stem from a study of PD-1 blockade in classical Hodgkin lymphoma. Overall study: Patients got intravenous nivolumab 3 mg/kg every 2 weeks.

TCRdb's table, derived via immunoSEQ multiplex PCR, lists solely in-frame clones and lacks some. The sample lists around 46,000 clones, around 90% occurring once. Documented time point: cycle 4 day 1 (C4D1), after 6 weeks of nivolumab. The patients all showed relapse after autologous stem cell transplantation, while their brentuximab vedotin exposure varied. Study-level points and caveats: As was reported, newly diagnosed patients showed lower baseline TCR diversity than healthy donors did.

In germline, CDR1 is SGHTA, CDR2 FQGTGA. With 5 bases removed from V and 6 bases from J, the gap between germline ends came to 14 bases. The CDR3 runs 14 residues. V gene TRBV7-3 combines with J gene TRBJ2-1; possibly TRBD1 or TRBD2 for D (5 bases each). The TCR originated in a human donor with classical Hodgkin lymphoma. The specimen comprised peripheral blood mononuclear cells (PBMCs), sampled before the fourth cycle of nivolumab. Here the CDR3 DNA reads TGTGCCAGCAGCCCCGCCGGGACGGCCAATGAGCAGTTCTTC. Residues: CASSPAGTANEQFF.